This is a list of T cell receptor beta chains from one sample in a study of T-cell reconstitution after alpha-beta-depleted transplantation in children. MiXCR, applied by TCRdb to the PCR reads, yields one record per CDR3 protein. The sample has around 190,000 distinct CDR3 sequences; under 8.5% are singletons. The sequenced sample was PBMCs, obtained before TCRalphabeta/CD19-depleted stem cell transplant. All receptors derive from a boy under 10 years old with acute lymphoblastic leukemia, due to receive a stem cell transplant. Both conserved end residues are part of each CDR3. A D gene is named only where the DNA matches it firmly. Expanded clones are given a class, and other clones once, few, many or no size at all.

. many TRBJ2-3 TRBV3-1 TGTGCCAGCAGCCACGCCGGAGTTAGCACAGATACGCAGTATTTT CASSHAGVSTDTQYF
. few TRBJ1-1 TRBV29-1 TGCAGCGTGGCCCGGGCGGGTGGGAACACTGAAGCTTTCTTT CSVARAGGNTEAFF
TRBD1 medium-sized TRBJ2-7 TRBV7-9 TGTGCCAGCAGCTGGGACAGCTCCTACGAGCAGTACTTC CASSWDSSYEQYF
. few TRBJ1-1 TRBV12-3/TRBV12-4 TGTGCCAGCAGTCTAGGACCGAGGATGGCTTTCTTT CASSLGPRMAFF
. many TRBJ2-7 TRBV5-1 TGCGCCAGCAGCTGGTATTCAGGTGACTCCTACGAGCAGTACTTC CASSWYSGDSYEQYF
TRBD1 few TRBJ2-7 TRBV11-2 TGTGCCAGCAGCTTACAACCGGGACAGGCCTACGAGCAGTACTTC CASSLQPGQAYEQYF
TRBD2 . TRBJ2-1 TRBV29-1 TGCAGCGGAACCGGGACTAGCGTGTACAATGAGCAGTTCTTC CSGTGTSVYNEQFF
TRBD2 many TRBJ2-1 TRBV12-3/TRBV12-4 TGTGCCAGCAGTTTGGGGACTAGCGGGGTAAATGAGCAGTTCTTC CASSLGTSGVNEQFF
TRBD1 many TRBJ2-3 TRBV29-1 TGCAGCGTGGGTTACAGGGGGCTCTCAGATACGCAGTATTTT CSVGYRGLSDTQYF
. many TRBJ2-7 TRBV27 TGTGCCAGCAGTCCCGTTGTTGCCGCCGAGCAGTACTTC CASSPVVAAEQYF
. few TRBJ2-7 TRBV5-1 TGCGCCAGCAGCCCACTTCCGGGATCCTACGAGCAGTACTTC CASSPLPGSYEQYF
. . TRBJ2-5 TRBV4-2 TGTGCCAGCAGCCAAGGGATGACTGACCAAGAGACCCAGTACTTC CASSQGMTDQETQYF
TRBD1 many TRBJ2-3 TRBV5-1 TGCGCCAGCAGCTTACGGACAGGGGGCACAGATACGCAGTATTTT CASSLRTGGTDTQYF